This TCR beta chain was documented in a study of blood T cell repertoires in COVID-19. Study as a whole: Whether acute or convalescent, the COVID-19 samples came from the United States, Italy and Spain.

Trimming removed 1 base from V and 7 bases from J; junction bases left unmatched: 3. Looked up from germline, CDR1 is MNHEY and CDR2 is SVGEGT. The CDR3 sequence is 15 residues long. Method: immunoSEQ multiplex PCR; TCRdb's copy keeps in-frame clones and lacks some. The sample lists a few hundred thousand clones; approximately 86% were seen once. The receptor comes from a woman aged 30 to 39 with acute or convalescent COVID-19. This rearrangement joins TRBV6-2 or TRBV6-3 to TRBJ2-1; 11 bases fit TRBD2. Sample: peripheral blood. In nucleotides, the CDR3 is TGTGCCAGCAGTTACTTACTAGCGGGAGCGAATGAGCAGTTCTTC. Translating it yields CASSYLLAGANEQFF.